These 15 T cell receptor beta chains were sequenced from one sample in a study of metastatic and nonmetastatic thyroid tumors. TCRdb re-clonotyped the PCR reads via MiXCR. The sample holds 30,000 to 40,000 clones, roughly 20% seen once. Treatment of any kind had been given to no patient before thyroid surgery. The sequencing input was tumor tissue. The receptors derive from a male donor with papillary thyroid cancer or a benign thyroid nodule (not recorded which). Some clones in this sample may be carry-over from other donors' samples.

This clone was seen at least ten times. The rearrangement uses TRBV6-1 and TRBJ2-3; 11 bases map to TRBD2. Germline V gives CDR1 MNHNS, CDR2 SASEGT. V was clipped by 6 bases and J by 1 base; unmatched bases: 0. The CDR3 runs 14 residues. The DNA for the CDR3 is TGTGCCAGCAGGACTAGCGGGGGCACAGATACGCAGTATTTT. Protein sequence: CASRTSGGTDTQYF.

Many counts were recorded for this clone. This CDR3 reads CATSDLGRDGANVLTF. In DNA, the CDR3 is TGTGCCACCAGTGATTTAGGCAGGGATGGGGCCAACGTCCTGACTTTC. The chain has TRBV24-1 and TRBJ2-6, with D maybe TRBD1 (5 bases). Germline V gives CDR1 KGHDR, CDR2 SFDVKD. Between the trimmed V and J ends, which lost 1 base and 3 bases, there was a span of 9 bases. This CDR3 has 16 amino acids.

For the CDR3, the DNA is TGTGCCAGCAGCCAAGAGCGTGCGTCAGAGCAGTACTTC. The encoded protein is CASSQERASEQYF. The V call is TRBV3-1, the J call TRBJ2-7; D is ambiguous. The CDR3 totals 13 residues. V shed 0 bases and J shed 7 bases, with 10 bases lying between them. Germline loops: CDR1 LGHDT, CDR2 YNNKEL (reference sequence).

This clone was recorded many times. This rearrangement joins TRBV6-1 to TRBJ2-3, with 11 bases aligning to TRBD2. V dropped 6 bases and J dropped 5; count of bases not matched to a gene: 7. This CDR3 region has 15 residues. Germline V gives CDR1 MNHNS, CDR2 SASEGT. CDR3 in amino acids: CASRQTSGRRDTQYF. DNA for the CDR3: TGTGCCAGCAGACAAACTAGCGGGAGAAGAGATACGCAGTATTTT.

This clone is categorized as medium-sized. This chain uses TRBV20-1 with TRBJ2-7; 8 bases align to TRBD2. The CDR3 loop spans 15 amino acids. The V gene end was trimmed by 0 bases and the J gene end by 4 bases; junction bases not matched to a gene: 8. Germline V gene data show CDR1 as DFQATT and CDR2 as SNEGSKA (reference sequence). The CDR3 DNA reads TGCAGTGCTAGAGATGGAGGACTAGCCTGGTACGAGCAGTACTTC. It specifies CSARDGGLAWYEQYF.

This clone was observed many times. At one end the junction does not follow the germline gene, possibly because of a read error. The rearrangement uses TRBV13 and TRBJ2-1; 13 bases are shared with TRBD2. The CDR3 consists of 17 residues. Germline values: CDR1 PRHDT, CDR2 FYEKMQ (reference sequence). DNA for the CDR3: TGTGCCAACAGCTTAGGGGAAACTAGCGGGAGGGCCAAAGAGCAGTTCTTC. Amino acid sequence: CANSLGETSGRAKEQFF.

The chain is built from TRBV6-2 or TRBV6-3 and TRBJ2-5; D is ambiguous. Germline assignment: CDR1 MNHEY and CDR2 SVGEGT. The CDR3 consists of 11 residues. V was trimmed by 2 bases and J by 3 bases, leaving 1 base between them. The CDR3, as DNA: TGTGCCAGCAGTTACGAAGAGACCCAGTACTTC. It encodes CASSYEETQYF.

This clone has a single count. The J gene is TRBJ2-6, the V gene TRBV4-2; 10 bases fit TRBD1. CDR3 length: 17 residues. Trimming cost V 6 bases and J 1 base; bases outside gene matches: 6. Germline assignment: CDR1 LGHNA and CDR2 YNFKEQ. Written as DNA, the CDR3 is TGTGCCAGCAGAAGGGGACAGGGGCCTTCTGGGGCCAACGTCCTGACTTTC. Translating gives CASRRGQGPSGANVLTF.

Ten or more counts support this clone. The chain employs TRBV6-2 or TRBV6-3 and TRBJ1-2; D is undetermined. V lost 8 bases and J lost 3, with 13 bases in between. This CDR3 comprises 13 residues. Germline CDR1 MNHEY, CDR2 SVGEGT. Here the CDR3 DNA reads TGTGCCAGCTGTTCGGCTCAACACTATGGCTACACCTTC. This codes for CASCSAQHYGYTF.

In its sample, this clone ranks as medium-sized. The chain recombines TRBV12-3 or TRBV12-4 with TRBJ2-7; D not certain. This CDR3 spans 11 amino acids. Between the trimmed V and J ends, which lost 6 bases and 6 bases, there was a span of 9 bases. Written as DNA, the CDR3 is TGTGCCAGCAGCGTAGCTAGCGAGCAGTACTTC. Amino acid sequence: CASSVASEQYF.

Notes on this clone: A much larger clone differs from this one at a single base, so this may be a read error. J is TRBJ2-7 and V is TRBV6-2 or TRBV6-3; no definite D call. This CDR3 is 11 amino acids long. Germline V lookup: CDR1 MNHEY, CDR2 SVGEGT. The CDR3 loop reads CAISYAYEQHF. DNA for the CDR3: TGTGCCATCAGTTACGCCTACGAGCAGCACTTC.

This chain links TRBV4-3 with TRBJ2-7, with D perhaps TRBD1 (5 bases). CDR3 length: 14 amino acids. Germline assignment: CDR1 LGHNA and CDR2 YSLEER. The V gene lost 1 base and the J gene lost 6 bases, with 13 bases spanning the gap. CDR3 nucleotides: TGCGCCAGCAGCCAAGTAGAAGGGGTCGGCGAGCAGTACTTC. This gives the protein CASSQVEGVGEQYF.

This clone was seen at least ten times. The chain links TRBV11-1 to TRBJ2-3, with 8 bases identical to TRBD1. V lost 1 base and J lost 0; bases outside the gene matches: 6. The CDR3 loop spans 17 amino acids. The V gene's germline CDR1 is SGHAT and CDR2 FQDESV (reference sequence). The CDR3 region has the DNA TGTGCCAGCAGCTTAGGGGGGACAGGCCTAAGCACAGATACGCAGTATTTT. This sequence encodes CASSLGGTGLSTDTQYF. Looking up the rest from reference TRBV11-1 and TRBJ2-3 gives the full variable domain: EAEVAQSPRYKITEKSQAVAFWCDPISGHATLYWYRQILGQGPELLVQFQDESVVDDSQLPKDRFSAERLKGVDSTLKIQPAELGDSAMYLCASSLGGTGLSTDTQYFGPGTRLTVL.

This clone has only a few counts. This chain links TRBV28 with TRBJ1-5, with D possibly matching TRBD1 (5 bases). CDR3 length: 12 residues. V was shortened by 3 bases and J by 6 bases, with 6 bases between the two germline ends. Germline CDR1 and CDR2: MDHEN and SYDVKM. The CDR3 here is CASSFGAQPQHF. The CDR3 DNA reads as TGTGCCAGCAGTTTTGGGGCTCAGCCCCAGCATTTT.

The sample holds many counts of this clone. The CDR3, as DNA: TGTGCCAGCAGCATGTGGACAGGGTTGAACACTGAAGCTTTCTTT. Translated: CASSMWTGLNTEAFF. The V gene is TRBV7-9, the J gene TRBJ1-1; the match to TRBD1 covers 8 bases. Unmatched junction bases numbered 5, after V lost 5 bases and J lost 0 bases. Germline V gene sequence: CDR1 SEHNR, CDR2 FQNEAQ (reference sequence). This CDR3 is built from 15 residues.